This TCR beta chain originates from a study of cytomegalovirus exposure and HLA in healthy donors. Study as a whole: Out of 398 genotyped donors, around 80% belonged to the Caucasian-associated ancestry cluster.

In the PCR, 60 Vbeta and 13 Jbeta primers were used. Assay used: immunoSEQ multiplex PCR; TCRdb lists only in-frame clones, some missing. The repertoire has 84,000 or so clones, 65% to 80% of them found once; the top ten carry around an eighth. The germline V gene encodes CDR1 ENHRY and CDR2 SYGVKD. The CDR3 is made up of 13 amino acids. J was trimmed by 5 bases and V by 9 bases; bases with no gene match: 8. In the case of this clone: Its matching antigen is unknown.

Whole-study results and caveats: Overall, approximately 150 TCR beta chains were annotated as cytomegalovirus-associated. Presence/absence analyses assumed roughly uniform sequencing depth across donors.

Sequencing was carried out using PBMCs. This TCR was recovered from a human donor in good health. The chain is built from TRBV10-3 and TRBJ2-7; TRBD1 aligns across 9 bases. In DNA form, the CDR3 reads TGTGCCATAACCGGGACAGGGACTCACGAGCAGTACTTC. Its protein is CAITGTGTHEQYF.